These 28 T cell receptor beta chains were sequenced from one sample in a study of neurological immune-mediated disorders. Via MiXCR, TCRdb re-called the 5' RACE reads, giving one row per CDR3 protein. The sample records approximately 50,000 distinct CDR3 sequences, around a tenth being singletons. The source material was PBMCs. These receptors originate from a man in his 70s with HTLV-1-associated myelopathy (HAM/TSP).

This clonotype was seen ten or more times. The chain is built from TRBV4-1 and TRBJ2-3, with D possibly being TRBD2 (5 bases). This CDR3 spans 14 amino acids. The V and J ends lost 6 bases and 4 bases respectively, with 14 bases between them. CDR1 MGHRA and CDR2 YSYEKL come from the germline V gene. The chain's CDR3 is CASSSLDPPDTQYF. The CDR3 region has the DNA TGCGCCAGCAGTTCACTAGACCCCCCAGATACGCAGTATTTT.

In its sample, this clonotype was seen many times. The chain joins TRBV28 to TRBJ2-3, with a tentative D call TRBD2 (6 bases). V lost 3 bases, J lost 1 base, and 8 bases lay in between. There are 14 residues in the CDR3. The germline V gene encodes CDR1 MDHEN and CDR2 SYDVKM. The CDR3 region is CASSLERGTDTQYF. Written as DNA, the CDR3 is TGTGCCAGCAGTTTGGAGCGGGGCACAGATACGCAGTATTTT.

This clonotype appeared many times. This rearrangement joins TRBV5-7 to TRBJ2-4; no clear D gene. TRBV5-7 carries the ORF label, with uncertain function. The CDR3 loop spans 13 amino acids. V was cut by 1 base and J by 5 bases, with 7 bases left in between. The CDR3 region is CASSLTGENIQYF. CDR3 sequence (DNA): TGTGCCAGCAGCTTGACTGGGGAAAACATTCAGTACTTC.

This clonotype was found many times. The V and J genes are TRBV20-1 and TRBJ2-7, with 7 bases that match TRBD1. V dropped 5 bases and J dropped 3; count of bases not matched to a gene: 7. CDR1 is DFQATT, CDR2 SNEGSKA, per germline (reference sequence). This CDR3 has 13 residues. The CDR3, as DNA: TGCAGTGCTGGACTCAACAGGGGCTACGAGCAGTACTTC. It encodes CSAGLNRGYEQYF.

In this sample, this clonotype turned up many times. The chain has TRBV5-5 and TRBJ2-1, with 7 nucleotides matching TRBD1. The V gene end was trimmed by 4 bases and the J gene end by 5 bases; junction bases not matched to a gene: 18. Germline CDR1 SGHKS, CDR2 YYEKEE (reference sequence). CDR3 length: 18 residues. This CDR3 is CASSLRDSAGFRNNEQFF. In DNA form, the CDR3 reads TGTGCCAGCAGCCTCCGGGACAGTGCCGGATTTCGCAACAATGAGCAGTTCTTC.

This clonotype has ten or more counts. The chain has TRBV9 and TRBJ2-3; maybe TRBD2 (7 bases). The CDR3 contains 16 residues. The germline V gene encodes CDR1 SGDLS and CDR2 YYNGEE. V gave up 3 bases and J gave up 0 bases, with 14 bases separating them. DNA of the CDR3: TGTGCCAGCAGCGGGGGAAGCGGGACAAGCACAGATACGCAGTATTTT. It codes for CASSGGSGTSTDTQYF.

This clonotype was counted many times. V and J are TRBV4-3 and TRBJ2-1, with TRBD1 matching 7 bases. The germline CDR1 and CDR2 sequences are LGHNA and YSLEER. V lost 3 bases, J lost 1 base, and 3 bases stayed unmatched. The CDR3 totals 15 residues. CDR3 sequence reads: CASSQYRGSYNEQFF. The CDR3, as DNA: TGCGCCAGCAGCCAGTACAGGGGATCCTACAATGAGCAGTTCTTC.

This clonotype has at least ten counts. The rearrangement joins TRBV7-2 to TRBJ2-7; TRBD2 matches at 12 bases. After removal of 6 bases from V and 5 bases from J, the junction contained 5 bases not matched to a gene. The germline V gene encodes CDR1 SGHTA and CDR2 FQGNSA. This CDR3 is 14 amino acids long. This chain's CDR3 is CASSHGLAGNEQYF. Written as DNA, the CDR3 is TGTGCCAGCAGTCACGGACTAGCGGGGAACGAGCAGTACTTC.

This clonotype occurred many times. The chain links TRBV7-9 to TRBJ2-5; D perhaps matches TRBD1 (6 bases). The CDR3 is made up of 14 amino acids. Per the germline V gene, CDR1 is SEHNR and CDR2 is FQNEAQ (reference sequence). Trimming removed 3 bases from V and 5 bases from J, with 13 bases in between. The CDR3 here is CASSLTGSEETQYF. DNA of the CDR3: TGTGCCAGCAGCTTGACAGGTTCGGAGGAGACCCAGTACTTC.

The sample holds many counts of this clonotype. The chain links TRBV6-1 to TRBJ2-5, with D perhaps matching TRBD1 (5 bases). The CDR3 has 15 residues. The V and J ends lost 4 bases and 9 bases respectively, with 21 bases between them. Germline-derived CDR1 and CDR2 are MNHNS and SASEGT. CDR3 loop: CASSVKYRQSLSQYF. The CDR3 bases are TGTGCCAGCAGTGTCAAGTACCGACAGTCTCTGTCCCAGTACTTC.

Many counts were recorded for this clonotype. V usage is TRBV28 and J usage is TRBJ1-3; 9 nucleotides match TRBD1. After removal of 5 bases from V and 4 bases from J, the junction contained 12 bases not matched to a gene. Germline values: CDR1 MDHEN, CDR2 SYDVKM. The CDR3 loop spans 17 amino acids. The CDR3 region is CASSPPGQGNSGNTIYF. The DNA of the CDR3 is TGTGCCAGCAGTCCCCCGGGACAGGGTAACTCCGGAAACACCATATATTTT. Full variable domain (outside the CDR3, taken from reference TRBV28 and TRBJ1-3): DVKVTQSSRYLVKRTGEKVFLECVQDMDHENMFWYRQDPGLGLRLIYFSYDVKMKEKGDIPEGYSVSREKKERFSLILESASTNQTSMYLCASSPPGQGNSGNTIYFGEGSWLTVV.

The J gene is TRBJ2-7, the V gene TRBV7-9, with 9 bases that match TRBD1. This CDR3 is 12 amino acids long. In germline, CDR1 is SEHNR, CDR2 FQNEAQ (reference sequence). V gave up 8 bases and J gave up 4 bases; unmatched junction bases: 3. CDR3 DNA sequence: TGTGCCAGCGAAGACAGGGGGTACGAGCAGTACTTC. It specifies CASEDRGYEQYF.

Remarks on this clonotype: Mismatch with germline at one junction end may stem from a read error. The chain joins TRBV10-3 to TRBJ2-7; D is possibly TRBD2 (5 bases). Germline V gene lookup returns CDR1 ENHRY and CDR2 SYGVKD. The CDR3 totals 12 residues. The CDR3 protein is CVPYSVSYEQDF. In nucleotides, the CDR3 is TGTGTCCCCTATAGCGTCTCCTACGAGCAGGACTTC.

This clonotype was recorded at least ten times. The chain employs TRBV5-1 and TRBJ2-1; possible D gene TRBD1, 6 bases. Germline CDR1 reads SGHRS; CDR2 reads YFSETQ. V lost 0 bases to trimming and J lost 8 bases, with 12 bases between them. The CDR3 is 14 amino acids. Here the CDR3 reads CASSLDRDRDEQFF. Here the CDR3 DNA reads TGCGCCAGCAGCTTGGACAGGGATCGAGATGAGCAGTTCTTC.

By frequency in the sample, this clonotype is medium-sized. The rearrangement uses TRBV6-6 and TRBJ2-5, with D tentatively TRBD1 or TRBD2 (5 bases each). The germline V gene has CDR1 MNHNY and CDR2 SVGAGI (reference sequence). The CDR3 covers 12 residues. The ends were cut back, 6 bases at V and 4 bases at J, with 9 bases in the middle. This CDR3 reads CASRRGPETQYF. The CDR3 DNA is TGTGCCAGCAGGAGGGGACCAGAGACCCAGTACTTC.

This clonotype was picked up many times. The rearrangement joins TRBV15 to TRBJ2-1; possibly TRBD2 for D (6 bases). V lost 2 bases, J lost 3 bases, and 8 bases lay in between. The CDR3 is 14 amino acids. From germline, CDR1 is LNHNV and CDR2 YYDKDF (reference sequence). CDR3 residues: CATSRRRDYNEQFF. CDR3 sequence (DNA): TGTGCCACCAGCAGAAGGCGGGACTACAATGAGCAGTTCTTC. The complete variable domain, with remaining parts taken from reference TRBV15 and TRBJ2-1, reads DAMVIQNPRYQVTQFGKPVTLSCSQTLNHNVMYWYQQKSSQAPKLLFHYYDKDFNNEADTPDNFQSRRPNTSFCFLDIRSPGLGDTAMYLCATSRRRDYNEQFFGPGTRLTVL.

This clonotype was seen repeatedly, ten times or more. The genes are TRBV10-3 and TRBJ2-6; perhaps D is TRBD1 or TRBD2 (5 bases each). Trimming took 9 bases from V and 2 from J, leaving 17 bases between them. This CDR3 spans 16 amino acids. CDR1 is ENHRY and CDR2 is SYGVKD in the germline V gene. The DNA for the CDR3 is TGTGCCATTCTCGGGGACGGGGCAACTGGGGCCAACGTCCTGACTTTC. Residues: CAILGDGATGANVLTF.

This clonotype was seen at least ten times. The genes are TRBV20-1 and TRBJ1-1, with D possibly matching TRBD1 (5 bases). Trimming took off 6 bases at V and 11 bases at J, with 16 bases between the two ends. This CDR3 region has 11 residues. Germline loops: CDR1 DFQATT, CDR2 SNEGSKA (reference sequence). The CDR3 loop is CSAGGRDGAFF. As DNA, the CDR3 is TGCAGTGCGGGGGGAAGGGATGGGGCTTTCTTT.

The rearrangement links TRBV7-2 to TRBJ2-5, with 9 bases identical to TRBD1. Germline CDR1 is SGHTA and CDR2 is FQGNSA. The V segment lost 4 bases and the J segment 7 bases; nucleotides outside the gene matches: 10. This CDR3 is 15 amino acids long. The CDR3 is CASSSKRQGQGTQYF. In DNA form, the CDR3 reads TGTGCCAGCAGCTCGAAACGACAGGGACAGGGGACCCAGTACTTC.

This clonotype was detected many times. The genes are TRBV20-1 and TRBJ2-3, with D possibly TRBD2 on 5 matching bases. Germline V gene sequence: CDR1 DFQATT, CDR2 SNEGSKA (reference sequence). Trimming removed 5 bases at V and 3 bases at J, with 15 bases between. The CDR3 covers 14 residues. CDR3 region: CSAGLDGRTDTQYF. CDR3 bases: TGCAGTGCTGGACTCGACGGACGAACAGATACGCAGTATTTT.

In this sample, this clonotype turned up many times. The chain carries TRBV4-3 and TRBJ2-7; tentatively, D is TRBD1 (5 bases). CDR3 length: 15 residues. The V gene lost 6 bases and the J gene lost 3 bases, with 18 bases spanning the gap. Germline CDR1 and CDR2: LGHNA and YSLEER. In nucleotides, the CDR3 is TGCGCCAGCAGTCCCTCCCACAGGTCATTCTACGAGCAGTACTTC. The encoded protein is CASSPSHRSFYEQYF.

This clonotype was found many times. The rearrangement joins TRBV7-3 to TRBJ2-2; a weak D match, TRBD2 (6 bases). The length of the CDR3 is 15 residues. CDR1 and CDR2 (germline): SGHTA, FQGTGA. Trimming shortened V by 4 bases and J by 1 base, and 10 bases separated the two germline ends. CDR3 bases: TGTGCCAGCAGCTCGTCGGGGGTGAACACCGGGGAGCTGTTTTTT. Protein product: CASSSSGVNTGELFF. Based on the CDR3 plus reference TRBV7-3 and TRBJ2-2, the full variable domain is GAGVSQTPSNKVTEKGKYVELRCDPISGHTALYWYRQSLGQGPEFLIYFQGTGAADDSGLPNDRFFAVRPEGSVSTLKIQRTERGDSAVYLCASSSSGVNTGELFFGEGSRLTVL.

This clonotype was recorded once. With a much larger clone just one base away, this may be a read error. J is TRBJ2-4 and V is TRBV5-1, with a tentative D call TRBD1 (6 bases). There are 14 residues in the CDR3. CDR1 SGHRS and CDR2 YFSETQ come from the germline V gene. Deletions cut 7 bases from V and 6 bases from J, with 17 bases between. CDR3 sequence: CASGTMDQLNIQYF. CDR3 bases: TGCGCCAGCGGGACAATGGACCAGTTAAACATTCAGTACTTC.

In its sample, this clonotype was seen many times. CDR3 coding DNA: TGTGCCAGCAGGGAAACTGACACTGAAGCTTTCTTT. Protein product: CASRETDTEAFF. J is TRBJ1-1 and V is TRBV6-6; D remains ambiguous. Trimming took 6 bases from V and 3 from J, leaving 8 bases between them. The germline V gene has CDR1 MNHNY and CDR2 SVGAGI (reference sequence). The CDR3 extends over 12 amino acids.

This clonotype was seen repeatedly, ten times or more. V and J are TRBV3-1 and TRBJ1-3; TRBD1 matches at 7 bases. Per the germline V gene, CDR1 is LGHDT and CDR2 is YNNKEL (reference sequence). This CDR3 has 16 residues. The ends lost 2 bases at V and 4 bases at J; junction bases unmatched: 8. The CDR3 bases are TGTGCCAGCAGCCAACCACAGGGGCCCTCCGGAAACACCATATATTTT. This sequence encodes CASSQPQGPSGNTIYF.

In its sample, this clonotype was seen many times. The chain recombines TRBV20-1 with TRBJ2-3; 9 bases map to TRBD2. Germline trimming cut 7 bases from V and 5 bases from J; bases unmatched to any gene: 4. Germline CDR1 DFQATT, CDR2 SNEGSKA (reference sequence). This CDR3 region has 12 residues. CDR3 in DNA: TGCAGTGGCGGGGGGGGGGGAGATACGCAGTATTTT. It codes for CSGGGGGDTQYF.

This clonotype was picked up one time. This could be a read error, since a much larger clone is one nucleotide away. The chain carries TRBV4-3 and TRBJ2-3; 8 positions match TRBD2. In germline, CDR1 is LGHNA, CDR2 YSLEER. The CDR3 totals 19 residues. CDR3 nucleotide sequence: TGCTCCAGCAGCCAAGAGCCCAGCCGCGGGGGGCAATATATCGATACGCAGTATTTT. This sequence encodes CSSSQEPSRGGQYIDTQYF.

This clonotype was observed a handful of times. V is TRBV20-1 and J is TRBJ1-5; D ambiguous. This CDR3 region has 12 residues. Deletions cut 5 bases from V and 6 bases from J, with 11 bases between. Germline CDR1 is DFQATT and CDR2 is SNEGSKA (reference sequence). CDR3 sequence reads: CSARALRQPQHF. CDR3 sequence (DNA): TGCAGTGCTCGGGCCCTTCGTCAGCCCCAGCATTTT.